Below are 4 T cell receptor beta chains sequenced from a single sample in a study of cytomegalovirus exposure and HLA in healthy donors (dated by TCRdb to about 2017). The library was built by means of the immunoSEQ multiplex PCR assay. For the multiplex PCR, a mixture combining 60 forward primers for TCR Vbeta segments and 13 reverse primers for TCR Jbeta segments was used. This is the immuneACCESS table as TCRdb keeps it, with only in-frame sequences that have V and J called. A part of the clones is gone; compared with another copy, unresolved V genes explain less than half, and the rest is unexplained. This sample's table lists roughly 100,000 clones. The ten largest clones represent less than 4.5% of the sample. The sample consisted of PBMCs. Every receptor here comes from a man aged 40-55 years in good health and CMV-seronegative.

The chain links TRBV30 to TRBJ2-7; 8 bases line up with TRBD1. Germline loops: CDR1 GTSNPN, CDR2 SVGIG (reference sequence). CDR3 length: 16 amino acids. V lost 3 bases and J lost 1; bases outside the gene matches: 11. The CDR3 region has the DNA TGTGCCTGGAGGACGGGGTCGGGACAGGTATCCTACGAGCAGTACTTC. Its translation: CAWRTGSGQVSYEQYF.

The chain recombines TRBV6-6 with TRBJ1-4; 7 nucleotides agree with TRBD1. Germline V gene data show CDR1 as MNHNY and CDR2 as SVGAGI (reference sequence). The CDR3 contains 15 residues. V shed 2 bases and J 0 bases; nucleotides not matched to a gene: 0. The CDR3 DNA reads TGTGCCAGCAGTTACGACAGGGCAACTAATGAAAAACTGTTTTTT. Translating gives CASSYDRATNEKLFF.

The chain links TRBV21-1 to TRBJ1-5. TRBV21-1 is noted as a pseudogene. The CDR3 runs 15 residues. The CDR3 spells CASSEGQYSNQPQHF. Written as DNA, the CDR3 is TGTGCCAGCAGCGAGGGCCAATATAGCAATCAGCCCCAGCATTTT.

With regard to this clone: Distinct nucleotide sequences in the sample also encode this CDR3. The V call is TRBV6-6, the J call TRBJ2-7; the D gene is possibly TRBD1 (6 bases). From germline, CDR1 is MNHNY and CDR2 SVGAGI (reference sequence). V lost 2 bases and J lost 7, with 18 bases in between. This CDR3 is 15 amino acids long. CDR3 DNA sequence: TGTGCCAGCAGTTACCCTGGGCAGGGGATAAGGGAGCAGTACTTC. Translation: CASSYPGQGIREQYF.